Sequencing of this T cell receptor (beta chain) was carried out in a study of blood T cells in healthy people across ages. Termini included, the CDR3 measures 15 amino acids. The germline V gene has CDR1 SGHRS and CDR2 YFSETQ. Using a J-beta primer mix together with a sample-barcoded 5' primer, a second PCR was run for roughly 6 to 11 cycles. TCRdb analysed the 5' RACE reads with MiXCR anew, one entry per CDR3 protein. The sample consists of more than 650,000 distinct CDR3 sequences, roughly 20% of them appearing once. This clonotype was counted only a few times. The limits of the CDR3 on the DNA are not certain, so only TCRdb's listed CDR3 is given.

This clonotype was obtained from a man between 70 and 80 years old in good health. V is TRBV5-1 and J is TRBJ2-5; no check of the table's D call, TRBD1, against the DNA was made. The sequenced material came from blood. The CDR3 reads CASSFGGGSFNEQLF.